Presented here are 13 T cell receptor beta chains from one specimen sequenced in a study of blood T cell repertoires in COVID-19. This table comes from immunoSEQ multiplex PCR, and its TCRdb copy is limited to in-frame clones, with some not included. This sample has 60,000 or so clones, with around 75% found just once. Sequencing input: peripheral blood. All receptors derive from a human donor in a cohort sampled during active COVID-19.

V and J are TRBV27 and TRBJ1-5, with D unclear. Germline values: CDR1 MNHEY, CDR2 SMNVEV (reference sequence). Between the trimmed V and J ends, which lost 3 bases and 0 bases, there was a span of 12 bases. There are 16 residues in the CDR3. The CDR3 DNA reads as TGTGCCAGCAGTTTCGTGAGAGGTAATAGCAATCAGCCCCAGCATTTT. It codes for CASSFVRGNSNQPQHF.

This clone has only a few counts. This CDR3 is CARTPLAYNEQFF. As DNA, the CDR3 is TGTGCCAGGACTCCCTTGGCCTACAATGAGCAGTTCTTC. The V gene is TRBV7-9, the J gene TRBJ2-1; D gene unclear. The CDR3 has 13 amino acids. Trimming removed 9 bases at V and 2 bases at J, with 11 bases between. From germline, CDR1 is SEHNR and CDR2 FQNEAQ (reference sequence).

The chain recombines TRBV11-3 with TRBJ2-3; perhaps TRBD2 as D (6 bases). CDR1 and CDR2 from the germline V gene are SGHNT and YENEEA. Trimming pared 5 bases from V and 1 base from J, leaving 10 bases between. CDR3 size: 14 residues. The CDR3 region is CASSRERGTDTQYF. As DNA, the CDR3 is TGTGCCAGCAGCCGAGAGCGGGGCACAGATACGCAGTATTTT.

The V gene is TRBV11-2, the J gene TRBJ2-3; the match to TRBD1 covers 8 bases. Losses at the gene ends were 5 bases for V and 6 bases for J; bases not matched to a gene: 4. Germline V gene data show CDR1 as SGHAT and CDR2 as FQNNGV. The CDR3 consists of 13 residues. DNA of the CDR3: TGTGCCAGCAGCCAGGGGGCAACCGATACGCAGTATTTT. Translated, it gives CASSQGATDTQYF.

This sequence joins TRBV19 and TRBJ1-2; D is possibly TRBD1 (5 bases). This CDR3 region has 13 residues. V lost 4 bases to trimming and J lost 5 bases, with 11 bases between them. Germline lookup yields CDR1 LNHDA and CDR2 SQIVND (reference sequence). CDR3 bases: TGTGCCAGTAGTAACATGGCAGGGTATGGCTACACCTTC. Translated, it gives CASSNMAGYGYTF. Using reference TRBV19 and TRBJ1-2 for the parts outside the CDR3, the full variable domain is DGGITQSPKYLFRKEGQNVTLSCEQNLNHDAMYWYRQDPGQGLRLIYYSQIVNDFQKGDIAEGYSVSREKKESFPLTVTSAQKNPTAFYLCASSNMAGYGYTFGSGTRLTVV.

The chain links TRBV5-5 to TRBJ2-5; D is perhaps TRBD1 (6 bases). The length of the CDR3 is 14 residues. Germline CDR1 SGHKS, CDR2 YYEKEE (reference sequence). The V end lost 2 bases, the J end lost 3 bases, and 11 bases lay between the germline ends. This chain's CDR3 is CASSFFAGEETQYF. DNA of the CDR3: TGTGCCAGCAGCTTCTTCGCAGGGGAAGAGACCCAGTACTTC.

The rearrangement uses TRBV5-4 and TRBJ2-1; D perhaps matches TRBD2 (6 bases). This CDR3 spans 18 amino acids. Germline V CDR1 and CDR2: SGHNT, YYREEE (reference sequence). With 3 bases removed from V and 6 bases from J, the gap between germline ends came to 25 bases. CDR3: CASSSETGGGEIFNEQFF. The CDR3 DNA reads TGTGCCAGCAGCTCGGAGACTGGGGGAGGAGAAATTTTCAATGAGCAGTTCTTC.

The chain uses TRBV2 and TRBJ1-2, with TRBD1 as a possible D gene (6 bases). The CDR3 is 13 amino acids. Trimming removed 7 bases from V and 4 bases from J, with 13 bases in between. Per the germline V gene, CDR1 is SNHLY and CDR2 is FYNNEI. CDR3 sequence reads: CASTPGASYGYTF. The CDR3 DNA is TGTGCCAGCACTCCAGGGGCTAGCTATGGCTACACCTTC.

V and J are TRBV12-3 or TRBV12-4 and TRBJ1-5; TRBD1 aligns across 7 bases. The CDR3 has 12 amino acids. After removal of 1 base from V and 11 bases from J, the junction contained 2 bases not matched to a gene. The CDR3 sequence is CASSLETGTQHF. As DNA, the CDR3 is TGTGCCAGCAGTTTAGAGACAGGGACCCAGCATTTT.

This clone was observed a handful of times. The CDR3 bases are TGTGCCAGCAGCTATTCCGGGACGACAGGCTATGGCTACACCTTC. As protein: CASSYSGTTGYGYTF. The chain joins TRBV7-2 to TRBJ1-2; tentatively, D is TRBD1 (6 bases). The CDR3 runs to 15 residues. The germline V and J ends were trimmed by 4 bases and 4 bases, with 16 bases remaining between them. Per germline, CDR1 SGHTA and CDR2 FQGNSA.

This clone appeared a few times. The chain couples TRBV2 to TRBJ2-7, with 9 bases that match TRBD2. J was trimmed by 6 bases and V by 6 bases; bases with no gene match: 9. The CDR3 contains 14 residues. Germline assignment: CDR1 SNHLY and CDR2 FYNNEI. In DNA, the CDR3 is TGTGCCAGCAGCTTAGCGGGAGTGGCTCTCGAGCAGTACTTC. It yields the protein CASSLAGVALEQYF.

The rearrangement links TRBV14 to TRBJ2-7, with D perhaps matching TRBD2 (5 bases). Germline lookup yields CDR1 SGHDN and CDR2 FVKESK. The CDR3 length is 13 residues. Trimming removed 1 base at V and 7 bases at J, with 11 bases between. The CDR3 bases are TGTGCCAGCAGCCAAGCCGGACTTGGAGAGCAGTACTTC. Translating gives CASSQAGLGEQYF.

This chain joins TRBV5-1 and TRBJ2-2; a possible D gene is TRBD1 (6 bases). This CDR3 has 16 amino acids. Germline V gene sequence: CDR1 SGHRS, CDR2 YFSETQ. Trimming removed 3 bases at V and 5 bases at J, with 17 bases between. The CDR3 DNA sequence: TGCGCCAGCAGCTCACTTAAGGGGACAATGACCGGGGAGCTGTTTTTT. Its translation: CASSSLKGTMTGELFF.